Each of the 20 T cell receptor beta chains below was sequenced from the same sample in a study of cytotoxic CD8 clonotypes in ibrutinib-treated CLL. Only in-frame clones appear in the TCRdb table, and some are missing; sequencing was by immunoSEQ multiplex PCR. The repertoire holds 150,000 or so clones, with 70% to 90% as singletons. The sequencing used PBMCs, collected after 36 months of ibrutinib treatment. Receptors were obtained from a human donor with chronic lymphocytic leukemia.

This chain connects TRBV4-2 to TRBJ2-1; no clear D. The CDR3 extends over 15 amino acids. Germline V CDR1 and CDR2: LGHNA, YNFKEQ. V was pared by 4 bases and J by 4 bases, with 14 bases between. The CDR3 bases are TGTGCCAGCAGCCCTTCTAGAGACCCTTACAATGAGCAGTTCTTC. As protein: CASSPSRDPYNEQFF.

The chain couples TRBV2 to TRBJ1-1; D uncertain. The length of the CDR3 is 13 residues. Trimming removed 2 bases from V and 3 bases from J, with 7 bases in between. The V gene's germline CDR1 is SNHLY and CDR2 FYNNEI. The CDR3 loop is CASSEWAHTEAFF. The CDR3 region has the DNA TGTGCCAGCAGTGAATGGGCGCACACTGAAGCTTTCTTT.

This rearrangement joins TRBV11-2 to TRBJ1-2; perhaps TRBD1 as D (6 bases). The CDR3 has 19 amino acids. The germline gives CDR1 SGHAT, CDR2 FQNNGV. Trimming stripped 2 bases from V and 4 bases from J, with 26 bases between. The DNA for the CDR3 is TGTGCCAGCAGCTTACTGTGGGGAAAACAGGGAGTCGTCGGCTATGGCTACACCTTC. Translated, it gives CASSLLWGKQGVVGYGYTF.

V and J are TRBV27 and TRBJ1-4; D is perhaps TRBD1 (6 bases). Germline loops: CDR1 MNHEY, CDR2 SMNVEV (reference sequence). CDR3 length: 13 residues. The ends were cut back, 6 bases at V and 10 bases at J, with 15 bases in the middle. CDR3: CASRQGGTGKLFF. The CDR3, as DNA: TGTGCCAGCAGGCAAGGGGGTACCGGAAAACTGTTTTTT.

The chain combines TRBV27 with TRBJ1-4, with D possibly TRBD1 on 5 matching bases. Deletions cut 3 bases from V and 4 bases from J, with 9 bases between. The CDR3 totals 14 residues. Germline assignment: CDR1 MNHEY and CDR2 SMNVEV (reference sequence). The CDR3 spells CASSFSRVNEKLFF. In DNA, the CDR3 is TGTGCCAGCAGTTTTTCCAGGGTTAATGAAAAACTGTTTTTT.

The rearrangement links TRBV27 to TRBJ2-1; D may be TRBD1 or TRBD2 (6 bases each). Germline values: CDR1 MNHEY, CDR2 SMNVEV (reference sequence). Trimming took off 8 bases at V and 4 bases at J, with 9 bases between the two ends. CDR3 length: 12 residues. In DNA, the CDR3 is TGTGCCAGCTCGGGGGCATACAATGAGCAGTTCTTC. Translation gives CASSGAYNEQFF.

This chain connects TRBV19 to TRBJ1-2, with D unclear. The CDR3 is 13 residues long. Between the trimmed V and J ends, which lost 8 bases and 6 bases, there was a span of 16 bases. Germline V lookup: CDR1 LNHDA, CDR2 SQIVND (reference sequence). The CDR3 protein is CASGENVYDGYTF. The CDR3 DNA sequence: TGTGCCAGTGGAGAGAACGTTTACGATGGCTACACCTTC.

This clone was found a few times. The chain recombines TRBV28 with TRBJ1-2; 7 bases line up with TRBD1. The CDR3 totals 13 residues. Losses at the gene ends were 3 bases for V and 8 bases for J; bases not matched to a gene: 6. CDR1 is MDHEN, CDR2 SYDVKM, per germline. The CDR3 sequence is CASSLEGARGYTF. The CDR3 DNA follows: TGTGCCAGCAGTTTGGAGGGGGCGCGGGGCTACACCTTC.

The chain has TRBV4-1 and TRBJ2-6; D is perhaps TRBD1 (6 bases). The CDR3 loop spans 17 amino acids. V lost 3 bases, J lost 3 bases, and 15 bases lay in between. Germline CDR1 is MGHRA and CDR2 is YSYEKL. The CDR3 reads CASSQYTGLGGANVLTF. The CDR3 nucleotides read TGCGCCAGCAGCCAGTATACAGGGCTGGGTGGGGCCAACGTCCTGACTTTC.

The chain uses TRBV5-4 and TRBJ1-2, with no clear D. Germline CDR1 SGHNT, CDR2 YYREEE (reference sequence). The CDR3 runs to 13 residues. The V gene lost 3 bases and the J gene lost 8 bases, with 14 bases spanning the gap. CDR3 DNA: TGTGCCAGCAGCTCTATAGCAGACCGGGGCTACACCTTC. Its translation: CASSSIADRGYTF.

The chain is built from TRBV5-1 and TRBJ1-1; TRBD1 aligns across 9 bases. This CDR3 has 15 residues. V lost 5 bases to trimming and J lost 4 bases; unmatched junction nucleotides: 9. From germline, CDR1 is SGHRS and CDR2 YFSETQ. The CDR3 DNA is TGCGCCAGCAGGGCCGGGACAGGGTTCGCCACTGAAGCTTTCTTT. Its translation: CASRAGTGFATEAFF.

J is TRBJ2-5 and V is TRBV4-1; D possibly corresponds to TRBD2 (5 bases). V was cut by 3 bases and J by 0 bases, with 14 bases left in between. CDR1 is MGHRA and CDR2 is YSYEKL in the germline V gene. The CDR3 extends over 16 amino acids. CDR3 amino acids: CASSQSLIAYQETQYF. Here the CDR3 DNA reads TGCGCCAGCAGCCAGAGCTTAATAGCGTACCAAGAGACCCAGTACTTC.

This rearrangement joins TRBV4-1 to TRBJ2-1; possibly TRBD2 for D (5 bases). This CDR3 is built from 16 residues. From germline, CDR1 is MGHRA and CDR2 YSYEKL. Trimming removed 0 bases from V and 0 bases from J, with 9 bases in between. The chain's CDR3 is CASSQEPSGSYNEQFF. CDR3 DNA: TGCGCCAGCAGCCAAGAACCAAGCGGCTCCTACAATGAGCAGTTCTTC.

In DNA, the CDR3 is TGTGCCAGCTCAGTAGCGGGGGGGACCTACGAGCAGTACTTC. Translated: CASSVAGGTYEQYF. The J gene is TRBJ2-7, the V gene TRBV18, with 11 bases aligning to TRBD2. The germline gives CDR1 KGHSH, CDR2 LQKENI. The V segment lost 5 bases and the J segment 2 bases; nucleotides outside the gene matches: 2. The CDR3 has 14 residues. The full variable domain, in which reference TRBV18 and TRBJ2-7 provide the parts outside the CDR3, is NAGVMQNPRHLVRRRGQEARLRCSPMKGHSHVYWYRQLPEEGLKFMVYLQKENIIDESGMPKERFSAEFPKEGPSILRIQQVVRGDSAAYFCASSVAGGTYEQYFGPGTRLTVT.

This clone appeared a few times. The rearrangement links TRBV2 to TRBJ2-2; D unclear. The CDR3 length is 13 residues. From germline, CDR1 is SNHLY and CDR2 FYNNEI. Deletions cut 1 base from V and 5 bases from J, with 5 bases between. The CDR3 DNA reads TGTGCCAGCAGTGAAGTCAGTACCGGGGAGCTGTTTTTT. Translating gives CASSEVSTGELFF.

The rearrangement links TRBV12-2 to TRBJ1-1; the listed D gene, TRBD1, was not tested against the DNA. TRBV12-2 is termed a pseudogene. The CDR3 covers 14 residues. The CDR3 here is CASRLAPDRGRLIF. The CDR3 coding sequence is TGTGCAAGTCGCTTAGCCCCGGACAGGGGCCGCCTTATCTTT.

This rearrangement joins TRBV27 to TRBJ2-2, with 9 nucleotides matching TRBD1. The J segment lost 0 bases and the V segment lost 1 base, leaving 6 bases of the junction unmatched. CDR3 size: 18 residues. Germline V CDR1 and CDR2: MNHEY, SMNVEV (reference sequence). CDR3 sequence: CASSLLGQGIPNTGELFF. In nucleotides, the CDR3 is TGTGCCAGCAGTTTATTAGGACAGGGGATTCCGAACACCGGGGAGCTGTTTTTT.

The chain uses TRBV30 and TRBJ1-3; no reliable D call. The germline gives CDR1 GTSNPN, CDR2 SVGIG (reference sequence). This CDR3 is built from 12 residues. V was trimmed by 1 base and J by 4 bases, leaving 5 bases between them. CDR3 in amino acids: CAWSDIGNTIYF. The CDR3 DNA reads as TGTGCCTGGAGTGATATAGGAAACACCATATATTTT.

The rearrangement links TRBV5-4 to TRBJ1-2; no clear D. This CDR3 is built from 18 residues. V gave up 4 bases and J gave up 3 bases, with 25 bases separating them. The germline V gene has CDR1 SGHNT and CDR2 YYREEE (reference sequence). For the CDR3, the DNA is TGTGCCAGCAGCCACGGGATGATTTTTTTCGCTGGGGACTATGGCTACACCTTC. This codes for CASSHGMIFFAGDYGYTF.

This sequence joins TRBV19 and TRBJ2-7, with a possible D match to TRBD1 (6 bases). The CDR3 has 15 residues. Germline CDR1 and CDR2: LNHDA and SQIVND (reference sequence). Trimming removed 8 bases from V and 0 bases from J, with 17 bases in between. CDR3 bases: TGTGCCAGTCTCTTGGGACACCTCAACTCCTACGAGCAGTACTTC. It encodes CASLLGHLNSYEQYF. The full variable domain, completed using reference TRBV19 and TRBJ2-7, is DGGITQSPKYLFRKEGQNVTLSCEQNLNHDAMYWYRQDPGQGLRLIYYSQIVNDFQKGDIAEGYSVSREKKESFPLTVTSAQKNPTAFYLCASLLGHLNSYEQYFGPGTRLTVT.